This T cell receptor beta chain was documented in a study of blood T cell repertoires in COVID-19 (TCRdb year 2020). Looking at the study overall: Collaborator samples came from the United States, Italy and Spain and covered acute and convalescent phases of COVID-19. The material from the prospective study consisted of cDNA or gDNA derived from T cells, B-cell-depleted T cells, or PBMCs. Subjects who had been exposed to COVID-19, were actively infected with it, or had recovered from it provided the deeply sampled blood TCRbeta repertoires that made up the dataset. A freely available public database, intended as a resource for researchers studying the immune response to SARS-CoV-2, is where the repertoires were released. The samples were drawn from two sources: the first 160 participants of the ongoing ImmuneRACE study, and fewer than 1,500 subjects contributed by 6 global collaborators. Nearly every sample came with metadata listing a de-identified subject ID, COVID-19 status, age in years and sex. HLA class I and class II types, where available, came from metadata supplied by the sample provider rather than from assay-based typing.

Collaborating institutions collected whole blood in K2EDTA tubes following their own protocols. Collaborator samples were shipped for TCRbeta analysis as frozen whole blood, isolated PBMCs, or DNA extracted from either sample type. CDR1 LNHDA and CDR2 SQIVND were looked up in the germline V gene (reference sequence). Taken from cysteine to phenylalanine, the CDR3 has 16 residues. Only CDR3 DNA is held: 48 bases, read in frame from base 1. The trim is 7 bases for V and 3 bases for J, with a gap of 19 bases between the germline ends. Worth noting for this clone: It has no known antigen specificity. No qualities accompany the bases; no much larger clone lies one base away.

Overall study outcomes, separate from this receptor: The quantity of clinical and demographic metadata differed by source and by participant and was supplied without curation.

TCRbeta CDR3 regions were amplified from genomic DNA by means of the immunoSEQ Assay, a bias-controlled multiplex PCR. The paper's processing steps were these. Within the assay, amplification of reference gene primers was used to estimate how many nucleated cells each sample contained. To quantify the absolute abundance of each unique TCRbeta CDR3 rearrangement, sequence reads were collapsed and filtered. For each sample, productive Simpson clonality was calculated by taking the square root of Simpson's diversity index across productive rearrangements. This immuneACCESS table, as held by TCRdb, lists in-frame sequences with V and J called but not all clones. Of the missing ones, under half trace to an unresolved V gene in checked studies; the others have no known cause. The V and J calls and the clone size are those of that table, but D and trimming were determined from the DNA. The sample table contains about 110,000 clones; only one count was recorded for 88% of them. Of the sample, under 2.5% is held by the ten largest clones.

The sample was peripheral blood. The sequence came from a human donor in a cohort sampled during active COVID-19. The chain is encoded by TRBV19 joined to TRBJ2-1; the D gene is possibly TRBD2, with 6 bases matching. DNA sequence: TGTGCCAGTACCCCCTTCGAATCGGGGGACTACAATGAGCAGTTCTTC. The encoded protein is CASTPFESGDYNEQFF.